This TCR beta chain was identified during a study of blood T cell repertoires in COVID-19. Whole-study context: PBMCs, B-cell-depleted T cells, or T cells were the source of the cDNA or gDNA that made up the material.

The protocol was immunoSEQ multiplex PCR, while the TCRdb copy is restricted to in-frame clones and leaves out a portion. The sample contains 450,000 or so clones, over 85% of which appear only once. Germline assignment: CDR1 MNHEY and CDR2 SVGAGI. There are 16 residues in the CDR3. Trimming removed 0 bases from V and 7 bases from J; junction bases left unmatched: 9. Sequenced input: peripheral blood. The clonotype comes from a man between 18 and 29 years old with COVID-19, enrolled during active disease. The chain recombines TRBV6-5 with TRBJ2-1, with 7 bases identical to TRBD2. CDR3 in amino acids: CASSYSLAGVSNEQFF. CDR3 coding DNA: TGTGCCAGCAGTTACTCTCTGGCGGGAGTAAGTAATGAGCAGTTCTTC.